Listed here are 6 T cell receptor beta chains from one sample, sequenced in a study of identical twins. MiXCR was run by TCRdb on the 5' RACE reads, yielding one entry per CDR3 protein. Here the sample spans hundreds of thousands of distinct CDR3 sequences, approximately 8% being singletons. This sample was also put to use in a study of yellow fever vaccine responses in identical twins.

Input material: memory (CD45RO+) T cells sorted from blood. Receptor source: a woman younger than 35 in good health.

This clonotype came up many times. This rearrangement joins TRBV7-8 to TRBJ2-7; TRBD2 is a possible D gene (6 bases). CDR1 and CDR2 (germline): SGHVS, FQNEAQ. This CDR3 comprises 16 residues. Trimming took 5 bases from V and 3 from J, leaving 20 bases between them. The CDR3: CASSDRQSSVYYEQYV. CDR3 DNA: TGTGCCAGCAGCGATAGGCAATCTAGCGTCTACTACGAGCAGTACGTC.

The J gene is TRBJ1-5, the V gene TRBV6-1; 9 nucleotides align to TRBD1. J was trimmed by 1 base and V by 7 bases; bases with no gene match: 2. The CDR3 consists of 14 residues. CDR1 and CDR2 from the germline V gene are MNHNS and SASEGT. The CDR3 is CASTGQGSNQPQHF. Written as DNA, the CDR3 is TGTGCCAGCACCGGACAGGGGAGCAATCAGCCCCAGCATTTT.

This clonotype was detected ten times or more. The CDR3 spells CASSLELAGSTDTQYF. Written as DNA, the CDR3 is TGTGCCAGCAGTTTAGAACTAGCGGGCAGCACAGATACGCAGTATTTT. The chain employs TRBV12-3 or TRBV12-4 and TRBJ2-3, with 9 positions matching TRBD2. Trimming removed 1 base from V and 0 bases from J; junction bases left unmatched: 2. This CDR3 contains 16 residues.

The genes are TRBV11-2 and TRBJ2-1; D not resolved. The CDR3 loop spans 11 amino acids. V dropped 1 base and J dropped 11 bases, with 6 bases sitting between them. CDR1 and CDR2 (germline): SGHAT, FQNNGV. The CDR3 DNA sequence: TGTGCCAGCAGCTTAGGGTTGAAGCAGTTCTTC. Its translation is CASSLGLKQFF.

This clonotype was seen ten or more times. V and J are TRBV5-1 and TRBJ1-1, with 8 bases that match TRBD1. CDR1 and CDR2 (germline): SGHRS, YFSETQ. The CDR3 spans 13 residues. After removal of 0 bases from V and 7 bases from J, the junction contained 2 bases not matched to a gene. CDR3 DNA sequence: TGCGCCAGCAGCTTGGGGACAGGGAGTGAAGCTTTCTTT. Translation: CASSLGTGSEAFF.

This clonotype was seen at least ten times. The CDR3 region has the DNA TGTGCCAGCAGCTTAGGTATAGCAAACGAGCAGTACTTC. Its protein product is CASSLGIANEQYF. The chain employs TRBV7-2 and TRBJ2-7; D call uncertain. V shed 1 base and J shed 5 bases, with 9 bases lying between them. CDR1 is SGHTA, CDR2 FQGNSA, per germline. This CDR3 is built from 13 residues.